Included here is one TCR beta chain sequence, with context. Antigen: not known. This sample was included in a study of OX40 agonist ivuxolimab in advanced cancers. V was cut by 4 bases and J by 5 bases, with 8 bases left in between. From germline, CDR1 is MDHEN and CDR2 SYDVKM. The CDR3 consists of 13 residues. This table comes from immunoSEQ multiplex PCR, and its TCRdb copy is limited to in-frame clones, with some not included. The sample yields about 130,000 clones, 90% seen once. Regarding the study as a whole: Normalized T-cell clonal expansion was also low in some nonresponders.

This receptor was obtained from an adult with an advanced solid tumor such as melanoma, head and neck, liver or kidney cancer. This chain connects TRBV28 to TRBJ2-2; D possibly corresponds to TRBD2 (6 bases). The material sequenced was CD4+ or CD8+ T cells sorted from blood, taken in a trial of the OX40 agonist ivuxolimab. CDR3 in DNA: TGTGCCAGCAGTTCCGGGGGAACCGGGGAGCTGTTTTTT. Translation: CASSSGGTGELFF.